The 25 T cell receptor beta chains below were found in one sample sequenced in a study of shared clonotypes between healthy human individuals. Assay used: immunoSEQ multiplex PCR; TCRdb lists only in-frame clones, some missing. The sample carries about 1.5 million clones, approximately 98% recorded once. The material sequenced was naive CD4+ T cells sorted from blood. Subset defined: CD45RA+ positively selected. The source is a man aged 25 to 40 in good health.

The chain carries TRBV15 and TRBJ2-7; 8 bases match TRBD1. V lost 1 base and J lost 3; bases outside the gene matches: 5. Germline values: CDR1 LNHNV, CDR2 YYDKDF (reference sequence). There are 15 residues in the CDR3. The CDR3 here is CATSRVRTGYYEQYF. The CDR3 DNA follows: TGTGCCACCAGCAGAGTAAGGACAGGGTACTACGAGCAGTACTTC.

This chain connects TRBV28 to TRBJ2-1; 7 nucleotides align to TRBD2. V shed 6 bases and J 6 bases; nucleotides not matched to a gene: 11. Looked up from germline, CDR1 is MDHEN and CDR2 is SYDVKM. The CDR3 covers 15 residues. As DNA, the CDR3 is TGTGCCAGCAGCTCAAGGAGGGAGGGCCTCAATGAGCAGTTCTTC. It yields the protein CASSSRREGLNEQFF.

V is TRBV29-1 and J is TRBJ2-1, with D possibly being TRBD1 or TRBD2 (5 bases each). This CDR3 comprises 15 residues. V gave up 3 bases and J gave up 0 bases, with 12 bases separating them. CDR1 SQVTM and CDR2 ANQGSEA come from the germline V gene. CDR3 sequence reads: CSVDGDPYSYNEQFF. The DNA of the CDR3 is TGCAGCGTTGATGGGGACCCTTACTCCTACAATGAGCAGTTCTTC.

The V gene is TRBV10-2, the J gene TRBJ2-3; 10 nucleotides agree with TRBD2. V lost 6 bases and J lost 1; bases outside the gene matches: 4. The length of the CDR3 is 15 residues. Germline assignment: CDR1 WSHSY and CDR2 SAAADI. The chain's CDR3 is CASSLAGAGTDTQYF. CDR3 in DNA: TGCGCCAGCAGCCTAGCGGGAGCCGGCACAGATACGCAGTATTTT.

The J gene is TRBJ2-3, the V gene TRBV19; 9 bases are shared with TRBD1. The CDR3 is made up of 17 amino acids. V was pared by 4 bases and J by 0 bases, with 8 bases of the junction left unmatched. From germline, CDR1 is LNHDA and CDR2 SQIVND (reference sequence). CDR3 bases: TGTGCCAGTAGTACCCTCCGGACAGGGGCGAGCACAGATACGCAGTATTTT. Protein product: CASSTLRTGASTDTQYF.

The rearrangement links TRBV5-1 to TRBJ1-4, with 10 bases lining up with TRBD1. The V and J ends lost 1 base and 7 bases, in that order; junction bases with no gene match: 4. Germline loops: CDR1 SGHRS, CDR2 YFSETQ. This CDR3 is 15 amino acids long. CDR3 bases: TGCGCCAGCAGCTTGACCTGGGACAGGGGTGAAAAACTGTTTTTT. Translation gives CASSLTWDRGEKLFF.

The gene calls are TRBV9 and TRBJ2-7; tentatively, D is TRBD1 or TRBD2 (6 bases each). Deletions cut 0 bases from V and 2 bases from J, with 12 bases between. Germline V gives CDR1 SGDLS, CDR2 YYNGEE. The CDR3 length is 15 residues. The CDR3 loop reads CASSVDWGAAYEQYF. CDR3 DNA sequence: TGTGCCAGCAGCGTAGATTGGGGGGCGGCCTACGAGCAGTACTTC.

This clone was seen only once. The V gene is TRBV11-2, the J gene TRBJ2-7, with a tentative D call TRBD2 (7 bases). V was shortened by 2 bases and J by 2 bases, with 16 bases between the two germline ends. This CDR3 is 16 amino acids long. Germline V gene lookup returns CDR1 SGHAT and CDR2 FQNNGV. DNA of the CDR3: TGTGCCAGCAGCTTATTGGGTACAGGGAGGGCCTACGAGCAGTACTTC. This sequence encodes CASSLLGTGRAYEQYF.

This chain uses TRBV5-5 with TRBJ1-3; D perhaps matches TRBD1 (5 bases). Germline loops: CDR1 SGHKS, CDR2 YYEKEE (reference sequence). The ends were cut back, 4 bases at V and 4 bases at J, with 9 bases in the middle. CDR3 length: 13 residues. CDR3 protein: CASSLTVGNTIYF. As DNA, the CDR3 is TGTGCCAGCAGCCTGACAGTAGGAAACACCATATATTTT.

The CDR3 DNA reads TGTGCCAGCAGCTTGGACCGGGACAGGGGGCGCCGGACCAAAAACATTCAGTACTTC. It encodes CASSLDRDRGRRTKNIQYF. The chain employs TRBV5-6 and TRBJ2-4; 12 bases are a match to TRBD1. This CDR3 has 19 residues. V was clipped by 0 bases and J by 2 bases; unmatched bases: 9. Germline CDR1 is SGHDT and CDR2 is YYEEEE.

J is TRBJ2-7 and V is TRBV28, with 8 bases matching TRBD1. CDR1 and CDR2 from the germline V gene are MDHEN and SYDVKM. V dropped 6 bases and J dropped 3; count of bases not matched to a gene: 7. This CDR3 region has 14 residues. CDR3 nucleotides: TGTGCCAGCAGCCCACGGACAGGGTACTACGAGCAGTACTTC. It translates to CASSPRTGYYEQYF.

The chain recombines TRBV7-9 with TRBJ2-1; D not certain. Germline assignment: CDR1 SEHNR and CDR2 FQNEAQ (reference sequence). The CDR3 consists of 16 residues. V lost 4 bases, J lost 3 bases, and 16 bases lay in between. DNA for the CDR3: TGTGCCAGCAGCTCTAGAGAGACACTTAACTACAATGAGCAGTTCTTC. Amino acids: CASSSRETLNYNEQFF. Full variable domain (missing parts from reference TRBV7-9 and TRBJ2-1): DTGVSQNPRHKITKRGQNVTFRCDPISEHNRLYWYRQTLGQGPEFLTYFQNEAQLEKSRLLSDRFSAERPKGSFSTLEIQRTEQGDSAMYLCASSSRETLNYNEQFFGPGTRLTVL.

The CDR3 DNA is TGTGCCATCAGTGAGACAGGGGGTCCCTTCAACACTGAAGCTTTCTTT. Residues: CAISETGGPFNTEAFF. This chain connects TRBV10-3 to TRBJ1-1, with 8 bases identical to TRBD1. The V gene's germline CDR1 is ENHRY and CDR2 SYGVKD. V dropped 2 bases and J dropped 2; count of bases not matched to a gene: 7. CDR3 length: 16 amino acids.

This clone was counted a single time. The V and J genes are TRBV5-4 and TRBJ2-7; the match to TRBD2 covers 10 bases. V shed 0 bases and J 5 bases; nucleotides not matched to a gene: 5. Germline V gene data show CDR1 as SGHNT and CDR2 as YYREEE (reference sequence). The CDR3 is 15 amino acids. This chain's CDR3 is CASSLGTSGPDEQYF. Written as DNA, the CDR3 is TGTGCCAGCAGCTTGGGGACTAGCGGCCCGGACGAGCAGTACTTC.

In its sample, this clone was seen once. The gene calls are TRBV19 and TRBJ2-7; 7 nucleotides line up with TRBD1. J was trimmed by 6 bases and V by 5 bases; bases with no gene match: 13. The CDR3 has 15 residues. Germline V gives CDR1 LNHDA, CDR2 SQIVND (reference sequence). The CDR3 reads CASSPRDSRLREQYF. CDR3 nucleotide sequence: TGTGCCAGTAGTCCCCGGGACAGTCGATTGCGCGAGCAGTACTTC.

The chain has TRBV11-2 and TRBJ2-5, with D tentatively TRBD1 (7 bases). CDR3 length: 15 amino acids. In germline, CDR1 is SGHAT, CDR2 FQNNGV. V shed 2 bases and J shed 3 bases, with 13 bases lying between them. CDR3 region: CASSLIGRGEETQYF. DNA for the CDR3: TGTGCCAGCAGCTTAATAGGCAGGGGGGAAGAGACCCAGTACTTC.

This chain uses TRBV2 with TRBJ2-1; 7 bases are shared with TRBD2. Germline CDR1 reads SNHLY; CDR2 reads FYNNEI. The CDR3 is 12 amino acids. The V segment lost 6 bases and the J segment 13 bases; nucleotides outside the gene matches: 9. CDR3 nucleotides: TGTGCCAGCAGGGGTAGGGGAGGGCCTCAGTTCTTC. Its translation: CASRGRGGPQFF. Looking up the rest from reference TRBV2 and TRBJ2-1 gives the full variable domain: EPEVTQTPSHQVTQMGQEVILRCVPISNHLYFYWYRQILGQKVEFLVSFYNNEISEKSEIFDDQFSVERPDGSNFTLKIRSTKLEDSAMYFCASRGRGGPQFFGPGTRLTVL.

In regard to this clone: The identical CDR3 is also encoded by other nucleotide sequences in the sample. The chain uses TRBV28 and TRBJ2-7; no clear D. V lost 6 bases, J lost 4 bases, and 7 bases lay in between. Germline CDR1 and CDR2: MDHEN and SYDVKM. The CDR3 spans 11 residues. The CDR3 region is CASSPAYEQYF. CDR3 sequence (DNA): TGTGCCAGCAGCCCAGCTTACGAGCAGTACTTC.

The gene calls are TRBV6-5 and TRBJ2-6; D not resolved. In germline, CDR1 is MNHEY, CDR2 SVGAGI. V lost 6 bases, J lost 5 bases, and 14 bases lay in between. The CDR3 is 15 amino acids. DNA for the CDR3: TGTGCCAGCAGCTACGACTCGGGCTGGGCCAACGTCCTGACTTTC. It encodes CASSYDSGWANVLTF.

The rearrangement uses TRBV2 and TRBJ2-2; TRBD2 matches at 7 bases. The CDR3 spans 19 residues. The germline V gene has CDR1 SNHLY and CDR2 FYNNEI. V shed 2 bases and J 6 bases; nucleotides not matched to a gene: 18. This CDR3 reads CASSETPGLTRGGAGELFF. Here the CDR3 DNA reads TGTGCCAGCAGTGAAACCCCGGGACTAACCCGAGGAGGAGCCGGGGAGCTGTTTTTT.

The chain has TRBV4-1 and TRBJ2-1, with 9 bases matching TRBD2. With 3 bases clipped from V and 1 base from J, the junction kept 7 bases outside the gene matches. CDR1 MGHRA and CDR2 YSYEKL come from the germline V gene. CDR3 length: 17 amino acids. The DNA for the CDR3 is TGCGCCAGCAGCCAGGTTTTAGCGGGAGTTTCCTACAATGAGCAGTTCTTC. Encoded protein: CASSQVLAGVSYNEQFF.

The rearrangement uses TRBV4-3 and TRBJ2-7; no definite D call. V lost 6 bases, J lost 0 bases, and 12 bases lay in between. This CDR3 has 14 amino acids. Looked up from germline, CDR1 is LGHNA and CDR2 is YSLEER. The CDR3 coding sequence is TGCGCCAGCAGTGTGCAGATGCCCTCCTACGAGCAGTACTTC. It translates to CASSVQMPSYEQYF.

The count of this clone is one. This sequence joins TRBV29-1 and TRBJ1-1; D gene uncertain. The CDR3 extends over 14 amino acids. V was clipped by 4 bases and J by 3 bases, with 15 bases between them. Germline CDR1 reads SQVTM; CDR2 reads ANQGSEA. CDR3 in DNA: TGCAGCGTTGGTTCCCTCTTGTTGGACACTGAAGCTTTCTTT. It yields the protein CSVGSLLLDTEAFF.

The gene calls are TRBV10-1 and TRBJ1-2; D is unclear. The germline V gene encodes CDR1 WNHNN and CDR2 SYGVQD (reference sequence). Trimming cost V 4 bases and J 4 bases, with 10 bases left between them. CDR3 length: 13 residues. CDR3 nucleotides: TGCGCCAGCAGTGTTGGCCGCGGCTATGGCTACACCTTC. This codes for CASSVGRGYGYTF.

The chain links TRBV9 to TRBJ2-1, with 8 bases identical to TRBD2. Germline CDR1 is SGDLS and CDR2 is YYNGEE. CDR3 length: 15 residues. V lost 3 bases and J lost 6; bases outside the gene matches: 8. For the CDR3, the DNA is TGTGCCAGCAGCGGACTGCTCCGGGGGGGCAATGAGCAGTTCTTC. Translated, it gives CASSGLLRGGNEQFF.